A selection of T cell receptor beta chains follows, all from one sample in a study of T cells after posttransplantation cyclophosphamide. TCRdb keeps only in-frame clones here, not all; method: immunoSEQ multiplex PCR. The profile covers 15,000 to 20,000 clones, with 74% appearing a single time and around a quarter taken by the ten largest. Sequenced here: PBMCs, sampled after an allogeneic stem cell transplant with post-transplant cyclophosphamide. The source is a young adult male patient who received an allogeneic stem cell transplant from a related donor, was CMV-positive, and had acute GVHD only. Some T cells may be transferred from the graft donor. The CDR3 runs from the conserved cysteine through the conserved F or W. D genes are given only for firm matches. Rows give clone size only sometimes, using once, few, many, or a class for an expanded clone.

size	D	J	V	DNA	CDR3
-	TRBD1	TRBJ2-2	TRBV6-1	TGTGCCACGGACAGGGGGAACACCGGGGAGCTGTTTTTT	CATDRGNTGELFF
-	TRBD1	TRBJ1-1	TRBV7-2	TGTGCCAGCAGCTTAGCGGCAGGGGGAGGTACTGAAGCTTTCTTT	CASSLAAGGGTEAFF
-	-	TRBJ1-2	TRBV10-2	TGCGCCAGCAGTGATCGAACGGCGGGGGAATATGGCTACACCTTC	CASSDRTAGEYGYTF
-	TRBD1	TRBJ1-1	TRBV2	TGTGCCAGCAGTGAACAGGGGGCTGGGACTGAAGCTTTCTTT	CASSEQGAGTEAFF
-	-	TRBJ1-1	TRBV6-5	TGTGCGACGAACCGACACCTATATGAAACTGAAGCTTTCTTT	CATNRHLYETEAFF
-	TRBD1	TRBJ1-1	TRBV2	TGTGCCGTATCTGGGGACAGCCCTGAAGCTTTCTTT	CAVSGDSPEAFF
-	-	TRBJ1-6	TRBV27	TGTGCCAGCAGTTTGTCTCGCAGGAATTCACCCCTCCACTTT	CASSLSRRNSPLHF
once	TRBD2	TRBJ2-5	TRBV4-2	TGTGCCAGCAGCCGGGGACTAGCGGGGGGGGTTGAGACCCAGTACTTC	CASSRGLAGGVETQYF
-	-	TRBJ1-6	TRBV27	TGTGCCAGCAGTATACAGGGCCGTAATTCACCCCTCCACTTT	CASSIQGRNSPLHF
-	-	TRBJ2-2	TRBV6-4	TGTGCCAGCAGTGACCGTCCGGGGAACACCGGGGAGCTGTTTTTT	CASSDRPGNTGELFF
-	TRBD2	TRBJ2-1	TRBV7-3	TGTGCCAGCAGCCGGACTAGCGGGGGGTGGGATGAGCAGTTCTTC	CASSRTSGGWDEQFF
-	TRBD1	TRBJ1-1	TRBV29-1	TGCAGCGCCGGACAGGGGGAGAGGGAAGCTTTCTTT	CSAGQGEREAFF
-	TRBD1	TRBJ1-2	TRBV30	TGTGCCTGGAGTGGGGGGACAGGGAGGTTTCATGGCTACACCTTC	CAWSGGTGRFHGYTF
-	-	TRBJ2-7	TRBV4-2	TGTGCCAGCAGCCAAGACCCGCAGGGGGGATTCTACGAGCAGTACTTC	CASSQDPQGGFYEQYF
-	-	TRBJ1-6	TRBV18	TGTGCCAGCTCACCACGTTCAGACAGAGACTATAATTCACCCCTCCACTTT	CASSPRSDRDYNSPLHF
once	-	TRBJ2-6	TRBV6-6	TGTGCCAGCAGTTATCCCGGCAGGTCTGGGGCCAACGTCCTGACTTTC	CASSYPGRSGANVLTF
-	TRBD2	TRBJ2-1	TRBV27	TGTGCCAGCAGTTTAGGCGGGGGGATCTACAATGAGCAGTTCTTC	CASSLGGGIYNEQFF